This T cell receptor (beta chain) was captured in a study of technical replicates of blood from several donors. CDR1 and CDR2 (germline): SEHNR, FQNEAQ (reference sequence). The CDR3 runs to 14 residues. V lost 2 bases, J lost 8 bases, and 4 bases stayed unmatched. This clone showed up just once. This table comes from immunoSEQ multiplex PCR, and its TCRdb copy is limited to in-frame clones, with some not included. The data hold some 57,000 clones, with approximately 89% observed a single time. This TCR derives from a human donor in good health. Some clones in this sample may be carry-over from other donors' samples. This sequence joins TRBV7-9 and TRBJ1-4; the match to TRBD1 covers 8 bases. Sequencing input: PBMCs. Written as DNA, the CDR3 is TGTGCCAGCAGCTTACAGGGGGCGTACGAAAAACTGTTTTTT. Its translation is CASSLQGAYEKLFF.